These 8 T cell receptor beta chains originate from one sample sequenced in a study of cytomegalovirus exposure and HLA in healthy donors. Researchers ran the PCR with 60 Vbeta and 13 Jbeta primers. Repertoires were generated with immunoSEQ multiplex PCR, while TCRdb's copy carries only in-frame clones and drops some. The sample lists around 140,000 clones, approximately 74% occurring once. Sequences were obtained from PBMCs. These TCRs come from a male donor in good health and CMV-seronegative.

The table lists this clone with a count of one. The chain carries TRBV6-5 and TRBJ2-3, with 12 bases lining up with TRBD2. Germline CDR1 and CDR2: MNHEY and SVGAGI. CDR3 length: 14 amino acids. The junction had 4 bases not matched to a gene; V was cut back by 6 bases and J by 6 bases. CDR3 protein: CASSPGLAGDTQYF. In DNA form, the CDR3 reads TGTGCCAGCAGCCCGGGACTAGCGGGTGATACGCAGTATTTT.

J is TRBJ1-2 and V is TRBV2; D gene unclear. The V gene's germline CDR1 is SNHLY and CDR2 FYNNEI. The CDR3 extends over 13 amino acids. Deletions cut 7 bases from V and 7 bases from J, with 16 bases between. The CDR3 here is CASMYSDGSGYTF. The CDR3 DNA is TGTGCCAGCATGTACAGTGATGGGAGTGGCTACACCTTC.

The V gene is TRBV2, the J gene TRBJ2-3; TRBD2 matches 9 bases. After removal of 4 bases from V and 6 bases from J, the junction contained 17 bases not matched to a gene. This CDR3 spans 18 amino acids. CDR1 and CDR2 from the germline V gene are SNHLY and FYNNEI. CDR3 sequence reads: CASSGLLTSGHKGDTQYF. In DNA, the CDR3 is TGTGCCAGCAGTGGTTTACTGACTAGCGGTCATAAAGGGGATACGCAGTATTTT.

Worth noting for this clone: Other DNA sequences in this specimen translate into the identical CDR3. J is TRBJ2-7 and V is TRBV18; D is perhaps TRBD2 (6 bases). The ends were cut back, 3 bases at V and 3 bases at J, with 9 bases in the middle. This CDR3 region has 13 residues. CDR1 is KGHSH and CDR2 is LQKENI in the germline V gene. CDR3 bases: TGTGCCAGCTCACCCGGGGGAAGCTACGAGCAGTACTTC. The encoded protein is CASSPGGSYEQYF.

This clone was counted a single time. J is TRBJ1-3 and V is TRBV7-2, with 7 positions matching TRBD1. Germline CDR1 SGHTA, CDR2 FQGNSA. The CDR3 loop spans 14 amino acids. The trim removed 6 bases at V and 2 bases at J, leaving 4 bases unmatched. Here the CDR3 reads CASRNRGTGNTIYF. In nucleotides, the CDR3 is TGTGCCAGCAGGAACAGGGGAACTGGAAACACCATATATTTT.

Notes on this clone: Its ends do not fully match the called genes, so a read error is possible. This chain connects TRBV7-9 to TRBJ1-1, with no clear D. This CDR3 comprises 15 residues. Per germline, CDR1 SEHNR and CDR2 FQNEAQ (reference sequence). The CDR3 here is CSSSLVGGLNTEAFF. CDR3 in DNA: TGTTCCAGCAGCTTAGTTGGCGGCTTGAACACTGAAGCTTTCTTT.

This chain uses TRBV10-3 with TRBJ2-2; 9 bases are a match to TRBD2. Losses at the gene ends were 5 bases for V and 0 bases for J; bases not matched to a gene: 4. CDR1 and CDR2 from the germline V gene are ENHRY and SYGVKD. The CDR3 is 16 amino acids. This CDR3 reads CAISPTSGTNTGELFF. The CDR3 DNA reads as TGTGCCATCAGTCCGACTAGCGGAACGAACACCGGGGAGCTGTTTTTT.

The chain recombines TRBV9 with TRBJ1-1; a possible D gene is TRBD1 (5 bases). CDR1 is SGDLS, CDR2 YYNGEE, per germline. The CDR3 extends over 12 amino acids. V dropped 3 bases and J dropped 10 bases, with 13 bases sitting between them. The CDR3: CASSGRGGLAFF. The CDR3 region has the DNA TGTGCCAGCAGCGGTCGGGGGGGACTAGCTTTCTTT.